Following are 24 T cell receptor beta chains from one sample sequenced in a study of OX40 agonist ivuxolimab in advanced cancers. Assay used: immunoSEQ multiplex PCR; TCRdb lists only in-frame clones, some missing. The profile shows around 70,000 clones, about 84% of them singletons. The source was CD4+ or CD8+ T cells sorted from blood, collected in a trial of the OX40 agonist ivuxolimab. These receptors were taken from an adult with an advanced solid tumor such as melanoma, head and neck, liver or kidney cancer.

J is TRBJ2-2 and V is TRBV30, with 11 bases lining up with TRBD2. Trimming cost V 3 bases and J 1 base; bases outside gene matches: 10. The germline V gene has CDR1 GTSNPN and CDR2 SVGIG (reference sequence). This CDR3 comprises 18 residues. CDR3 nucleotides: TGTGCCTGGAGCCAACATAGAGGGACTAGCGGGAACACCGGGGAGCTGTTTTTT. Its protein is CAWSQHRGTSGNTGELFF. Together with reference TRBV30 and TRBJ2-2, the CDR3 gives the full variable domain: SQTIHQWPATLVQPVGSPLSLECTVEGTSNPNLYWYRQAAGRGLQLLFYSVGIGQISSEVPQNLSASRPQDRQFILSSKKLLLSDSGFYLCAWSQHRGTSGNTGELFFGEGSRLTVL.

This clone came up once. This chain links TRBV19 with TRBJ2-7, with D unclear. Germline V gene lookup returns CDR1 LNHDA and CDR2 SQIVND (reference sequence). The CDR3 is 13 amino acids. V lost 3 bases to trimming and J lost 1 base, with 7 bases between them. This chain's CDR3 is CASSMLNSYEQYF. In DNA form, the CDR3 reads TGTGCCAGTAGTATGCTGAATTCCTACGAGCAGTACTTC.

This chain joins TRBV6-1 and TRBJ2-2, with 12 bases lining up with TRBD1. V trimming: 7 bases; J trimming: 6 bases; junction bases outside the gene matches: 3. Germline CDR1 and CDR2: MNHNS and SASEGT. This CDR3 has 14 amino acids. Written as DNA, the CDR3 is TGTGCCAGCATCGGGACAGGGGGCTCCGGGGAGCTGTTTTTT. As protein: CASIGTGGSGELFF.

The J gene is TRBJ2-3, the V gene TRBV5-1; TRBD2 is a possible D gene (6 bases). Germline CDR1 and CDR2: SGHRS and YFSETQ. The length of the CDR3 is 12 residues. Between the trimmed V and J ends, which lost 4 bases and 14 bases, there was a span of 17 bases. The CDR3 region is CASSPPGGVGYF. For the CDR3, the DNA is TGCGCCAGCAGCCCCCCCGGAGGGGTCGGGTATTTT.

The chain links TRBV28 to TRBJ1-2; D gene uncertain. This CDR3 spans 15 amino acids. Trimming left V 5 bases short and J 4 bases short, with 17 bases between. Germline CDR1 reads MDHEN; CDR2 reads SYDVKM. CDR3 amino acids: CASSLEPENSYGYTF. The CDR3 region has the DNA TGTGCCAGCAGTCTCGAACCGGAAAATAGCTATGGCTACACCTTC.

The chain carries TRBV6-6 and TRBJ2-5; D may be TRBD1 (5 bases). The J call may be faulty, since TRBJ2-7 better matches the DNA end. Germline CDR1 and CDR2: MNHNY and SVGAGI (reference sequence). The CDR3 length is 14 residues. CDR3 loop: CATRQTLKVYEQYF. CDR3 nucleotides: TGTGCCACTCGACAGACCCTGAAGGTATACGAGCAGTACTTC.

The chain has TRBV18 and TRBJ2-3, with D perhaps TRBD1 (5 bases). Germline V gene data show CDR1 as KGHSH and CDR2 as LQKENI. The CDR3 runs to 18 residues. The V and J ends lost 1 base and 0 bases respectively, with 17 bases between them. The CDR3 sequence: CASSPLRQGPSSTDTQYF. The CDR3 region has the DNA TGTGCCAGCTCACCACTCCGGCAGGGCCCATCTAGCACAGATACGCAGTATTTT.

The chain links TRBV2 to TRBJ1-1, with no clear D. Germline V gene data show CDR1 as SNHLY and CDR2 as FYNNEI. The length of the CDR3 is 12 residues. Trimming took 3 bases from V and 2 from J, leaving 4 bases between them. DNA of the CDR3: TGTGCCAGCAGTGACTTTAACACTGAAGCTTTCTTT. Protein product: CASSDFNTEAFF.

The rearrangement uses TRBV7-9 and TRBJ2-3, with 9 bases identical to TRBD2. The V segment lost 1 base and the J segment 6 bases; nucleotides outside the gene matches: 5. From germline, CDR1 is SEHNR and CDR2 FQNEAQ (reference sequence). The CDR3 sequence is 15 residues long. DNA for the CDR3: TGTGCCAGCAGCTTAGGCGGGGGGGCGCCCGATACGCAGTATTTT. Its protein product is CASSLGGGAPDTQYF. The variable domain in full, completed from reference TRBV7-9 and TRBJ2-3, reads DTGVSQNPRHKITKRGQNVTFRCDPISEHNRLYWYRQTLGQGPEFLTYFQNEAQLEKSRLLSDRFSAERPKGSFSTLEIQRTEQGDSAMYLCASSLGGGAPDTQYFGPGTRLTVL.

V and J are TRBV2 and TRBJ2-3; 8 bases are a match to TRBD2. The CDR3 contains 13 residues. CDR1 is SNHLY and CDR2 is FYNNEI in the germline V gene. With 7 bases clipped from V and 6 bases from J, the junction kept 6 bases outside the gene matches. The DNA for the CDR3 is TGTGCCAGCAAGAGCGGGGGTACTGATACGCAGTATTTT. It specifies CASKSGGTDTQYF. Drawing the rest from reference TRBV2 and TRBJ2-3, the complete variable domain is EPEVTQTPSHQVTQMGQEVILRCVPISNHLYFYWYRQILGQKVEFLVSFYNNEISEKSEIFDDQFSVERPDGSNFTLKIRSTKLEDSAMYFCASKSGGTDTQYFGPGTRLTVL.

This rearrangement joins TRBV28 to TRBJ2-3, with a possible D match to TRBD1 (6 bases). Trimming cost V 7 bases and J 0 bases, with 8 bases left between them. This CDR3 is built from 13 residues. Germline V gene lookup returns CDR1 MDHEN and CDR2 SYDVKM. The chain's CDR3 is CASKDRSTDTQYF. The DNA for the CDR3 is TGTGCCAGCAAGGACAGAAGCACAGATACGCAGTATTTT.

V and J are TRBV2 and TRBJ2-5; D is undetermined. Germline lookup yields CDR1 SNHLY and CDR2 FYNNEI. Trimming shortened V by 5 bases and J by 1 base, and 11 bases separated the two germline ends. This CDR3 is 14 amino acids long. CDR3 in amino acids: CASSYGHFQETQYF. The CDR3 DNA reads TGTGCCAGCAGTTACGGGCATTTCCAAGAGACCCAGTACTTC.

The CDR3: CASSFYTGSTTDTQYF. CDR3 nucleotides: TGTGCCAGCAGCTTCTATACAGGGTCCACCACAGATACGCAGTATTTT. The rearrangement joins TRBV5-8 to TRBJ2-3; maybe TRBD1 (6 bases). Trimming shortened V by 2 bases and J by 2 bases, and 15 bases separated the two germline ends. The germline V gene has CDR1 SGHTS and CDR2 YDEGEE. The CDR3 has 16 amino acids.

The CDR3 loop reads CSVDLTSGSADTQYF. The CDR3 nucleotides are TGCAGCGTTGATTTGACTAGCGGGAGCGCAGATACGCAGTATTTT. V usage is TRBV29-1 and J usage is TRBJ2-3; 12 positions match TRBD2. The CDR3 has 15 amino acids. Germline V CDR1 and CDR2: SQVTM, ANQGSEA. With V trimmed by 3 bases and J by 4 bases, 5 bases remained unmatched.

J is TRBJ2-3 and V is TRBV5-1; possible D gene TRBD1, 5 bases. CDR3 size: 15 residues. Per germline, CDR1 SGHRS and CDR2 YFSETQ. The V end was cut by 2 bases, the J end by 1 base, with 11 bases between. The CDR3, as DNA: TGCGCCAGCAGCTTACAGGACATACGCACAGATACGCAGTATTTT. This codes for CASSLQDIRTDTQYF.

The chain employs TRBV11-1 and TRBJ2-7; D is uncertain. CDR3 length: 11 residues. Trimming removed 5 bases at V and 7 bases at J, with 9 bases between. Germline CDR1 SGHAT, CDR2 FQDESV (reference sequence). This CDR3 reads CASSEWDEQYF. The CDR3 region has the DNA TGTGCCAGCAGCGAGTGGGATGAGCAGTACTTC.

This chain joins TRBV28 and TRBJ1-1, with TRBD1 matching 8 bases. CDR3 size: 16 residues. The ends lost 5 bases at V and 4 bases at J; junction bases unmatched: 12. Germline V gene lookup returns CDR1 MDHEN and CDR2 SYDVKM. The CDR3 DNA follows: TGTGCCAGCAGTCCGACAGGGGCAAGCGAACGCACTGAAGCTTTCTTT. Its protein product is CASSPTGASERTEAFF. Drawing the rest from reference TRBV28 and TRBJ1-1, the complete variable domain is DVKVTQSSRYLVKRTGEKVFLECVQDMDHENMFWYRQDPGLGLRLIYFSYDVKMKEKGDIPEGYSVSREKKERFSLILESASTNQTSMYLCASSPTGASERTEAFFGQGTRLTVV.

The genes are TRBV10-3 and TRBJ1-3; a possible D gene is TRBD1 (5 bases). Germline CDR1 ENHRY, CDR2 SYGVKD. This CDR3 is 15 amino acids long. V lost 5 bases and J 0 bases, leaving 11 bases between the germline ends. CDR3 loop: CAISPGQVSGNTIYF. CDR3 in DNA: TGTGCCATCAGTCCTGGACAAGTCTCTGGAAACACCATATATTTT.

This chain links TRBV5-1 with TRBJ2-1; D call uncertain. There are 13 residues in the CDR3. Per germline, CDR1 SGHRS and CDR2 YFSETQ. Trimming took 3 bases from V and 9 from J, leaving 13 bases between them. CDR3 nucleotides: TGCGCCAGCAGCTCCGAATTAGGGATTGAGCAGTTCTTC. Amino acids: CASSSELGIEQFF.

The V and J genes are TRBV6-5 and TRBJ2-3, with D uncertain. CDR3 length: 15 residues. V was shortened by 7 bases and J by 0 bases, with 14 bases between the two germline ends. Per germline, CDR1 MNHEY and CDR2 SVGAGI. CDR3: CASTERLSSTDTQYF. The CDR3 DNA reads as TGTGCCAGCACCGAAAGGCTGTCTAGCACAGATACGCAGTATTTT.

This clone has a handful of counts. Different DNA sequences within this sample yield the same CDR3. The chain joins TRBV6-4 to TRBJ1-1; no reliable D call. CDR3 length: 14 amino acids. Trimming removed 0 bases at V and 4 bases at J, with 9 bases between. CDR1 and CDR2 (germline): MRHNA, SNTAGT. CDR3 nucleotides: TGTGCCAGCAGTGACTCGAGTCGTGGCACTGAAGCTTTCTTT. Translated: CASSDSSRGTEAFF.

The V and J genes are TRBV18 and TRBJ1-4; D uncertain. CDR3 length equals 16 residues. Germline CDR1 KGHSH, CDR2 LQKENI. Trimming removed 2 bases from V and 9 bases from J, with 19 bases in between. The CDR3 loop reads CASSPFAGADPKKLFF. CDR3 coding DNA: TGTGCCAGCTCACCATTCGCCGGCGCAGATCCTAAAAAACTGTTTTTT.

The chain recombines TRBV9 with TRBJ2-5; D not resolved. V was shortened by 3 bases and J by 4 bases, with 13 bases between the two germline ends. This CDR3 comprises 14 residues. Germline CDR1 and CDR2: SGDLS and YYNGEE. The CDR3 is CASSGSLAGETQYF. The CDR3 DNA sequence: TGTGCCAGCAGCGGCTCATTGGCCGGAGAGACCCAGTACTTC.

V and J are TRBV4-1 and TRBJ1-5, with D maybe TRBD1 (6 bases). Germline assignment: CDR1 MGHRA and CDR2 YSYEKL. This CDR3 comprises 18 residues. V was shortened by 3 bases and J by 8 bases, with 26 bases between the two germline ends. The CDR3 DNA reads TGCGCCAGCAGCCACGACCCCAAAGGGGGGGCTAGGGGTGAGCCCCAGCATTTT. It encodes CASSHDPKGGARGEPQHF.